A selection of T cell receptor beta chains follows, all from one sample in a study of T cell clonotyping in hematopoietic cell transplantation. Only in-frame clones appear in the TCRdb table, and some are missing; sequencing was by immunoSEQ multiplex PCR. The data contain roughly 30,000 clones, approximately 90% of them singletons. Sequenced material: PBMCs, taken 100 days after allogeneic stem cell transplant. These receptors were taken from a female patient aged 50-59 years who had an allogeneic stem cell transplant from a related donor, so the T cells may come from the graft donor. Some clones in this sample may be carry-over from other donors' samples. The CDR3 runs from the conserved cysteine through the conserved F or W. The order of the fields is CDR3 protein, CDR3 DNA, V gene, clone size, D gene, J gene. The D gene is left open where the match is weak. A clone size is listed for some rows: how often the clone was seen (once, few, many), or a class if it is expanded.

CASSFDGFYGYTF	TGTGCCAGCAGCTTCGACGGATTCTATGGCTACACCTTC	TRBV5-8	.	.	TRBJ1-2
CAGTGGVETQYF	TGTGCCGGGACAGGGGGCGTGGAGACCCAGTACTTC	TRBV2	once	TRBD1	TRBJ2-5
CASSELRRGRETQYF	TGTGCCAGCAGTGAATTGAGGCGAGGGCGAGAGACCCAGTACTTC	TRBV25-1	.	.	TRBJ2-5
CAWSPGPGYGYTF	TGTGCCTGGAGCCCGGGACCCGGCTATGGCTACACCTTC	TRBV30	.	.	TRBJ1-2
CASSLSGTSFEGAFF	TGTGCCAGCAGCTTATCAGGGACATCCTTCGAGGGAGCTTTCTTT	TRBV7-9	.	.	TRBJ1-1
CASSLKGGSLPGELFF	TGTGCCAGCAGCTTGAAGGGGGGGTCCCTCCCCGGGGAGCTGTTTTTT	TRBV5-4	.	.	TRBJ2-2
CASSPDVIQPQHF	TGTGCCAGCTCACCGGACGTCATTCAGCCCCAGCATTTT	TRBV18	.	.	TRBJ1-5
CSGKWGSGYGYTF	TGCAGCGGAAAGTGGGGGAGTGGCTATGGCTACACCTTC	TRBV29-1	.	.	TRBJ1-2
CASSSRRGAEKLFF	TGTGCCAGCAGTTCTCGCAGGGGGGCGGAAAAACTGTTTTTT	TRBV28	.	TRBD1	TRBJ1-4
CAISAQGDRGLSRQSGELFF	TGTGCCATCAGTGCCCAGGGAGACAGGGGCCTGTCCCGTCAGTCCGGGGAGCTGTTTTTT	TRBV10-3	.	TRBD1	TRBJ2-2
CASSQIGDPDTQYF	TGCGCCAGCAGCCAAATCGGGGATCCAGATACGCAGTATTTT	TRBV4-1	.	.	TRBJ2-3
CASSLEARGGRETQYF	TGTGCCAGCAGCTTAGAGGCGCGGGGGGGCCGAGAGACCCAGTACTTC	TRBV13	.	TRBD2	TRBJ2-5
CASSGTSGGPSPHTDTQYF	TGTGCCAGCAGCGGGACTAGCGGGGGCCCCTCCCCACACACAGATACGCAGTATTTT	TRBV11-2	.	TRBD2	TRBJ2-3
CASSFWELGGQPQHF	TGTGCCAGCAGTTTTTGGGAATTGGGAGGGCAGCCCCAGCATTTT	TRBV28	.	.	TRBJ1-5
CASSATSPRGMNTEAFF	TGCGCCAGCAGCGCGACCTCTCCCCGGGGGATGAACACTGAAGCTTTCTTT	TRBV5-1	.	.	TRBJ1-1
CASSIRSRVATNEKLFF	TGTGCCAGCAGCATCAGGAGCCGGGTAGCAACTAATGAAAAACTGTTTTTT	TRBV7-8	.	.	TRBJ1-4
CASSFEGVTEAFF	TGTGCCAGCAGCTTTGAGGGAGTCACTGAAGCTTTCTTT	TRBV11-2	.	.	TRBJ1-1
CASSTQRSYEQYF	TGTGCCAGTAGTACTCAGAGGTCCTACGAGCAGTACTTC	TRBV19	.	.	TRBJ2-7
CASTEPPGGEGDEKLFF	TGTGCCAGCACCGAACCTCCAGGCGGAGAGGGTGATGAAAAACTGTTTTTT	TRBV2	few	.	TRBJ1-4
CASTSRLMNTEAFF	TGTGCCAGCACCTCTAGGCTAATGAACACTGAAGCTTTCTTT	TRBV2	.	.	TRBJ1-1
CASLTSGGGTQYF	TGTGCCAGCCTGACTAGCGGGGGGGGGACCCAGTACTTC	TRBV2	.	TRBD2	TRBJ2-5
CALLLTSGGDTQYF	TGTGCCTTATTATTGACTAGCGGGGGAGATACGCAGTATTTT	TRBV30	.	TRBD2	TRBJ2-3
CASRTGGPGNTIYF	TGTGCCAGTAGAACAGGAGGACCTGGAAACACCATATATTTT	TRBV7-9	.	.	TRBJ1-3
CASSLGVGGGTDTQYF	TGTGCCAGCAGCTTAGGTGTAGGGGGGGGCACAGATACGCAGTATTTT	TRBV7-7	.	.	TRBJ2-3
CASSVVRTDTQYF	TGTGCCAGCAGCGTAGTCCGCACAGATACGCAGTATTTT	TRBV9	.	.	TRBJ2-3
CASSYGGPATEAFF	TGTGCCAGCAGTTACGGGGGCCCTGCCACTGAAGCTTTCTTT	TRBV6-6	.	.	TRBJ1-1
CASQGAGGDIQYF	TGTGCCAGCCAGGGGGCAGGAGGGGACATTCAGTACTTC	TRBV7-9	.	TRBD1	TRBJ2-4
CASSVGGQPNYGYTF	TGTGCCAGCAGCGTGGGGGGACAGCCGAACTATGGCTACACCTTC	TRBV9	.	TRBD1	TRBJ1-2
CASSPPRETQYF	TGTGCCAGCAGCCCCCCCAGGGAGACCCAGTACTTC	TRBV9	.	.	TRBJ2-5
CASVADTQYF	TGTGCCAGCGTTGCAGATACGCAGTATTTT	TRBV2	.	.	TRBJ2-3
CASGPGTENTEAFF	TGTGCTAGTGGTCCGGGGACCGAGAACACTGAAGCTTTCTTT	TRBV12-5	.	.	TRBJ1-1
CASSLGLGENYGYTF	TGTGCCAGCAGCTTAGGGTTAGGGGAGAACTATGGCTACACCTTC	TRBV7-6	.	.	TRBJ1-2
CASSTGPYNQPQHF	TGTGCCAGCAGCACAGGACCTTACAATCAGCCCCAGCATTTT	TRBV9	.	.	TRBJ1-5
CASSIIGQENSPLHF	TGTGCCAGTAGTATCATAGGACAGGAGAATTCACCCCTCCACTTT	TRBV19	.	TRBD1	TRBJ1-6
CASSQVGSSAGYNEQFF	TGCGCCAGCAGCCAAGTGGGATCTTCTGCGGGGTACAATGAGCAGTTCTTC	TRBV4-3	.	.	TRBJ2-1
CASSLDSGGAGETQYF	TGTGCCAGTAGTCTCGATAGCGGGGGGGCCGGAGAGACCCAGTACTTC	TRBV19	once	TRBD2	TRBJ2-5
CASSPRGGEFTDTQYF	TGTGCCAGCAGTCCCAGGGGGGGGGAATTCACAGATACGCAGTATTTT	TRBV7-6	.	.	TRBJ2-3
CASSSLGGAYEQYF	TGTGCCAGCAGCTCCCTAGGGGGTGCCTACGAGCAGTACTTC	TRBV7-3	.	.	TRBJ2-7
CASRETGELFF	TGCGCCAGCAGGGAGACCGGGGAGCTGTTTTTT	TRBV5-1	.	.	TRBJ2-2
CASSLREYGYTF	TGTGCCAGCAGCTTGAGGGAATATGGCTACACCTTC	TRBV5-6	.	.	TRBJ1-2
CASSLDAGEIFNEQFF	TGTGCCAGCAGCTTGGATGCAGGGGAGATTTTCAATGAGCAGTTCTTC	TRBV5-6	.	.	TRBJ2-1
CAIGGRQTTLNYGYTF	TGTGCCATCGGAGGGAGGCAAACGACCCTTAACTATGGCTACACCTTC	TRBV10-3	.	.	TRBJ1-2
CASSLIRGAYEQYF	TGCGCCAGCAGCTTGATCAGGGGAGCCTACGAGCAGTACTTC	TRBV5-1	.	.	TRBJ2-7
CATVLTGGGTDTQYF	TGTGCCACCGTTTTGACAGGGGGCGGGACAGATACGCAGTATTTT	TRBV27	.	TRBD1	TRBJ2-3
CASSLYQQETQYF	TGTGCCAGCAGTTTATATCAACAAGAGACCCAGTACTTC	TRBV28	.	.	TRBJ2-5
CASSVGLYTDTQYF	TGTGCCAGCAGCGTCGGACTCTACACAGATACGCAGTATTTT	TRBV9	once	.	TRBJ2-3
CAWRGAVNTEAFF	TGTGCCTGGAGGGGGGCCGTGAACACTGAAGCTTTCTTT	TRBV30	.	.	TRBJ1-1
CASSFTSDRRTNYGYTF	TGTGCCAGCAGTTTCACGTCGGACAGGAGGACTAACTATGGCTACACCTTC	TRBV2	.	TRBD1	TRBJ1-2
CASSLGRYTEAFF	TGTGCCAGCAGCTTGGGCCGCTACACTGAAGCTTTCTTT	TRBV7-2	.	.	TRBJ1-1
CASSSTSQQFF	TGTGCCAGCAGCTCAACTAGTCAGCAGTTCTTC	TRBV7-3	.	.	TRBJ2-1
CASSLTGDEDGYTF	TGCGCCAGCAGCTTGACAGGGGATGAGGACGGCTACACCTTC	TRBV5-1	.	TRBD1	TRBJ1-2
CASSLRQVNEKLFF	TGTGCCAGCAGCTTACGACAGGTCAATGAAAAACTGTTTTTT	TRBV5-8	.	.	TRBJ1-4
CASSSRGNQPQHF	TGTGCCAGCAGCTCCAGGGGCAATCAGCCCCAGCATTTT	TRBV7-9	.	.	TRBJ1-5
CASSEGAGEQYF	TGTGCCAGCAGTGAAGGGGCGGGGGAGCAGTACTTC	TRBV25-1	.	.	TRBJ2-7
CASSPAGGRSSYEQYF	TGTGCCAGCAGCCCGGCCGGGGGCCGTAGCTCCTACGAGCAGTACTTC	TRBV4-2	.	.	TRBJ2-7
CASSLFTSSYNEQFF	TGCGCCAGCAGCCTCTTCACTAGCTCCTACAATGAGCAGTTCTTC	TRBV5-1	.	.	TRBJ2-1
CASSEGCSGQETQYF	TGCGCCAGCAGTGAGGGGTGTTCGGGCCAAGAGACCCAGTACTTC	TRBV10-1	once	.	TRBJ2-5
CASSGGTGYNEKLFF	TGTGCCAGCAGCGGCGGGACAGGGTATAATGAAAAACTGTTTTTT	TRBV5-6	.	TRBD1	TRBJ1-4
CASSQRRGVLSYEQYF	TGTGCCAGTAGTCAACGGCGGGGGGTCCTATCCTACGAGCAGTACTTC	TRBV19	.	TRBD2	TRBJ2-7
CASSLKAVQETQYF	TGCGCCAGCAGCTTGAAGGCAGTCCAAGAGACCCAGTACTTC	TRBV5-1	.	.	TRBJ2-5